These 9 T cell receptor beta chains were all obtained from the same sample, sequenced in a study of post-analysis software for immune sequencing data. Study-wide results and caveats: Patients used about five TRBV segments, including TRBV5-6, TRBV5-1 and TRBV20-1, more often than controls.

Incorporated into the TCR beta cDNA libraries were unique molecular identifiers, which served to reduce PCR and sequencing biases. In TCRdb, the PCR reads were re-called with MiXCR into one record per CDR3 protein. The sample consists of hundreds of thousands of distinct CDR3 sequences, about 60% of them appearing once. No antigen has been identified for these receptors. Sequencing input: blood. These receptor sequences come from a girl aged 2 to 10 with multiple sclerosis.

This clonotype has just one count. V gene TRBV20-1 combines with J gene TRBJ2-3; perhaps TRBD2 as D (6 bases). Germline V gene lookup returns CDR1 DFQATT and CDR2 SNEGSKA (reference sequence). The CDR3 spans 14 residues. V was cut by 3 bases and J by 5 bases, with 15 bases left in between. The DNA of the CDR3 is TGCAGTGCTAGTTCCGGGAGAGTCGAAGATACGCAGTATTTT. Translation gives CSASSGRVEDTQYF.

The rearrangement links TRBV2 to TRBJ2-1; 7 bases are a match to TRBD2. Germline CDR1 reads SNHLY; CDR2 reads FYNNEI. The J segment lost 8 bases and the V segment lost 6 bases, leaving 10 bases of the junction unmatched. The CDR3 spans 14 residues. This CDR3 reads CASSVLTSVHEQFF. The CDR3 DNA sequence: TGTGCCAGCAGCGTGCTCACTAGCGTTCATGAGCAGTTCTTC.

The rearrangement joins TRBV5-1 to TRBJ1-4, with D possibly matching TRBD1 (5 bases). Germline-derived CDR1 and CDR2 are SGHRS and YFSETQ. Deletions cut 1 base from V and 3 bases from J, with 10 bases between. This CDR3 has 15 amino acids. CDR3 nucleotide sequence: TGCGCCAGCAGCTTGAGGGGTTTGGCTAATGAAAAACTGTTTTTT. It codes for CASSLRGLANEKLFF. The full variable domain, in which reference TRBV5-1 and TRBJ1-4 provide the parts outside the CDR3, is KAGVTQTPRYLIKTRGQQVTLSCSPISGHRSVSWYQQTPGQGLQFLFEYFSETQRNKGNFPGRFSGRQFSNSRSEMNVSTLELGDSALYLCASSLRGLANEKLFFGSGTQLSVL.

V is TRBV20-1 and J is TRBJ2-7; a possible D gene is TRBD2 (5 bases). Trimming shortened V by 1 base and J by 7 bases, and 23 bases separated the two germline ends. There are 16 residues in the CDR3. Germline V gives CDR1 DFQATT, CDR2 SNEGSKA (reference sequence). As DNA, the CDR3 is TGCAGTGCTAGAGCCCTAACGTGGGAGCAGAACAATGAGCAGTACTTC. It is translated as CSARALTWEQNNEQYF.

J is TRBJ1-2 and V is TRBV25-1, with TRBD1 matching 7 bases. The CDR3 totals 14 residues. Looked up from germline, CDR1 is MGHDK and CDR2 is SYGVNS. V shed 4 bases and J 4 bases; nucleotides not matched to a gene: 6. The CDR3: CASSGWDRLYGYTF. The DNA for the CDR3 is TGTGCCAGCAGTGGGTGGGACAGACTCTATGGCTACACCTTC.

The V gene is TRBV12-3 or TRBV12-4, the J gene TRBJ2-2; D uncertain. CDR3 length: 14 residues. V dropped 5 bases and J dropped 0 bases, with 7 bases sitting between them. The CDR3 reads CASSPASNTGELFF. The CDR3 DNA reads TGTGCCAGCAGTCCGGCCTCGAACACCGGGGAGCTGTTTTTT.

This clonotype was seen only once. The genes are TRBV10-3 and TRBJ1-5; 8 bases match TRBD1. CDR3 size: 15 residues. Losses at the gene ends were 0 bases for V and 7 bases for J; bases not matched to a gene: 5. In germline, CDR1 is ENHRY, CDR2 SYGVKD. CDR3 in DNA: TGTGCCATCAGTGAGTCGTTCGACAGGGGCCAGCCCCAGCATTTT. Its translation is CAISESFDRGQPQHF.

The chain recombines TRBV7-9 with TRBJ2-5; D is unclear. This CDR3 has 15 residues. Trimming cost V 4 bases and J 3 bases, with 15 bases left between them. Germline V gene lookup returns CDR1 SEHNR and CDR2 FQNEAQ (reference sequence). The CDR3 region has the DNA TGTGCCAGCAGCTCTAGGCTACAGACGGAAGAGACCCAGTACTTC. Amino acids: CASSSRLQTEETQYF. The full variable domain, rest sourced from reference TRBV7-9 and TRBJ2-5, is DTGVSQNPRHKITKRGQNVTFRCDPISEHNRLYWYRQTLGQGPEFLTYFQNEAQLEKSRLLSDRFSAERPKGSFSTLEIQRTEQGDSAMYLCASSSRLQTEETQYFGPGTRLLVL.

This chain links TRBV7-9 with TRBJ1-2; D possibly corresponds to TRBD1 (5 bases). The CDR3 is 16 residues long. Deletions cut 1 base from V and 0 bases from J, with 12 bases between. Germline CDR1 is SEHNR and CDR2 is FQNEAQ (reference sequence). This CDR3 is CASSLVVWGSNYGYTF. The DNA for the CDR3 is TGTGCCAGCAGCTTAGTTGTTTGGGGCTCTAACTATGGCTACACCTTC.